This T cell receptor beta chain was retrieved from a study of Ad26.COV2.S vaccination and SARS-CoV-2 variants. TCRdb's table, derived via immunoSEQ multiplex PCR, lists solely in-frame clones and lacks some. This table has 300,000 to 350,000 clones, around four fifths appearing once. Treatment of the sample: some 20 received Ad26.COV2.S at low or high dose, single or two shots; roughly 5 received placebo; per-sample allocation not given. Samples came from day 63 after the first vaccine or placebo injection. CDR3 length equals 15 residues. V lost 5 bases to trimming and J lost 0 bases, with 8 bases between them. CDR1 and CDR2 (germline): SGHAT, FQNNGV.

The receptor comes from a person aged 18-60 years who received the Ad26.COV2.S COVID-19 vaccine or a placebo. Specimen: peripheral blood, collected in a trial of Ad26.COV2.S vaccine versus placebo. The chain is built from TRBV11-2 and TRBJ2-6; D is undetermined. The CDR3: CASSRDGSGANVLTF. CDR3 DNA sequence: TGTGCCAGCAGCCGCGACGGCTCTGGGGCCAACGTCCTGACTTTC.